This T cell receptor (beta chain) was recovered during a study of beta chain features in type 1 diabetes. Findings of the study overall: It was among patients, rather than healthy donors, that naive, central memory and Treg TCRB repertoires appeared more similar.

J was trimmed by 3 bases and V by 2 bases; bases with no gene match: 14. Germline V gene sequence: CDR1 SGHDT, CDR2 YYEEEE. This CDR3 is 17 amino acids long. This clone came up a few times. The antigen is unknown. The study reverse transcribed the entire isolated RNA, so it sequenced expressed TCRB transcripts. For naive, central memory and regulatory T cell samples, reads averaged about 3.7 million. Measured with immunoSEQ multiplex PCR; TCRdb has only the in-frame clones, and not every one. Seen here are about 900,000 clones, roughly 15% observed once, and the top ten hold about 0.02%. Every single donor gave one heparinised blood draw, and these averaged about 116 mL.

This clonotype was sampled from a woman aged 18-29 years in good health. The sample was naive CD4+ T cells from blood. The V gene is TRBV5-6, the J gene TRBJ2-7; TRBD1 aligns across 7 bases. The CDR3: CASSFLNRGEISYEQYF. In DNA form, the CDR3 reads TGTGCCAGCAGCTTTTTAAACAGGGGTGAAATTAGCTACGAGCAGTACTTC.